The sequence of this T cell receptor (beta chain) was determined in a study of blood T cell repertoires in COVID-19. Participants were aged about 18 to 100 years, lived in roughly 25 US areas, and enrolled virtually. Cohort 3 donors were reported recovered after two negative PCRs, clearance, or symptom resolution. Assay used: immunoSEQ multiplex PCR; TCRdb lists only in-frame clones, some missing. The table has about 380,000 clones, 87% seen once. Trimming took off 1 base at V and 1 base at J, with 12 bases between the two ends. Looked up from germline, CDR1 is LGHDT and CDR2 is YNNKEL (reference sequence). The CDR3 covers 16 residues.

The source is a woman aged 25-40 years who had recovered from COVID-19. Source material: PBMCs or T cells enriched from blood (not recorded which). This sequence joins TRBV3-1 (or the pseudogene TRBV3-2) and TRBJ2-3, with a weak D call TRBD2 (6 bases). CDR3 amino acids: CASSQVRRGGTDTQYF. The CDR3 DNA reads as TGTGCCAGCAGCCAAGTTCGGCGGGGAGGCACAGATACGCAGTATTTT.